A single sample is the source of the 15 T cell receptor beta chains below, sequenced in a study of blood T cell repertoires in COVID-19. The data were produced by immunoSEQ multiplex PCR, yet TCRdb's version contains in-frame clones alone and is incomplete. The table includes 100,000 to 120,000 clones, around 89% detected once. Sequencing was performed on peripheral blood. These receptors were collected from a woman aged 50 to 60 with acute or convalescent COVID-19.

CDR3 residues: CASSLTEGAGGYTF. In nucleotides, the CDR3 is TGTGCCAGCAGTTTAACGGAGGGGGCAGGAGGCTACACCTTC. The V gene is TRBV27, the J gene TRBJ1-2; 7 bases agree with TRBD1. The CDR3 runs 14 residues. Germline CDR1 and CDR2: MNHEY and SMNVEV (reference sequence). After removal of 2 bases from V and 8 bases from J, the junction contained 8 bases not matched to a gene.

The sample holds one count of this clone. This chain joins TRBV6-4 and TRBJ1-2, with D perhaps matching TRBD1 (5 bases). V was pared by 3 bases and J by 7 bases, with 12 bases between. CDR3 length: 13 residues. The V gene's germline CDR1 is MRHNA and CDR2 SNTAGT. The CDR3 region is CASSELAGGGYTF. In DNA form, the CDR3 reads TGTGCCAGCAGTGAACTAGCCGGGGGTGGCTACACCTTC.

The chain links TRBV3-1 (or the pseudogene TRBV3-2) to TRBJ2-1; 8 bases are shared with TRBD2. The V segment lost 4 bases and the J segment 4 bases; nucleotides outside the gene matches: 9. Germline V CDR1 and CDR2: LGHDT, YNNKEL (reference sequence). The CDR3 is made up of 16 amino acids. CDR3 loop: CASSPHAGGLYNEQFF. The CDR3 nucleotides are TGTGCCAGCAGCCCCCATGCGGGAGGCCTTTACAATGAGCAGTTCTTC.

The V call is TRBV25-1, the J call TRBJ2-1; perhaps TRBD2 as D (6 bases). Trimming took 4 bases from V and 6 from J, leaving 22 bases between them. Germline V gene sequence: CDR1 MGHDK, CDR2 SYGVNS. The CDR3 totals 17 residues. The CDR3 region is CASSASGTRRRSNEQFF. CDR3 sequence (DNA): TGTGCCAGCAGTGCGTCCGGGACTCGCAGGAGGAGCAATGAGCAGTTCTTC.

The chain uses TRBV28 and TRBJ1-1, with a tentative D call TRBD1 (6 bases). This CDR3 spans 11 amino acids. Trimming cost V 2 bases and J 10 bases, with 8 bases left between them. Germline-derived CDR1 and CDR2 are MDHEN and SYDVKM. CDR3 sequence: CASSLTGLAFF. As DNA, the CDR3 is TGTGCCAGCAGTTTAACAGGGTTAGCTTTCTTT.

This chain connects TRBV25-1 to TRBJ1-2, with 10 bases fitting TRBD1. The germline CDR1 and CDR2 sequences are MGHDK and SYGVNS. CDR3 size: 16 residues. The V segment lost 4 bases and the J segment 4 bases; nucleotides outside the gene matches: 9. CDR3: CASSGYRDRGSYGYTF. The CDR3 DNA sequence: TGTGCCAGCAGTGGTTACCGGGACAGGGGTAGCTATGGCTACACCTTC.

In this sample, this clone turned up once. This chain connects TRBV6-1 to TRBJ1-1; TRBD1 matches 9 bases. J was trimmed by 0 bases and V by 4 bases; bases with no gene match: 6. Looked up from germline, CDR1 is MNHNS and CDR2 is SASEGT. The CDR3 sequence is 16 residues long. The CDR3 region is CASSGTGTGLNTEAFF. DNA for the CDR3: TGTGCCAGCAGTGGAACCGGGACAGGGCTGAACACTGAAGCTTTCTTT.

This clone was detected only once. The chain combines TRBV7-2 with TRBJ1-1, with D perhaps TRBD1 (6 bases). Trimming shortened V by 5 bases and J by 0 bases, and 10 bases separated the two germline ends. There are 14 residues in the CDR3. CDR1 is SGHTA, CDR2 FQGNSA, per germline. As DNA, the CDR3 is TGTGCCAGCAGCCCGGGACAATTGAACACTGAAGCTTTCTTT. Residues: CASSPGQLNTEAFF.

This chain uses TRBV5-6 with TRBJ1-5, with D perhaps matching TRBD1 (6 bases). The CDR3 has 14 residues. V was pared by 0 bases and J by 8 bases, with 12 bases between. The germline CDR1 and CDR2 sequences are SGHDT and YYEEEE. DNA of the CDR3: TGTGCCAGCAGCTTGGCCCAGGGGTATGAGCCCCAGCATTTT. Protein sequence: CASSLAQGYEPQHF.

V usage is TRBV7-9 and J usage is TRBJ2-7; D is unclear. V shed 1 base and J shed 1 base, with 11 bases lying between them. The CDR3 has 15 residues. From germline, CDR1 is SEHNR and CDR2 FQNEAQ (reference sequence). The CDR3 protein is CASSLGQQASYEQYF. The CDR3 DNA follows: TGTGCCAGCAGCTTAGGGCAGCAGGCTTCCTACGAGCAGTACTTC.

The chain couples TRBV2 to TRBJ1-6; the D gene is possibly TRBD1 (5 bases). This CDR3 contains 15 residues. V lost 7 bases and J 7 bases, leaving 17 bases between the germline ends. Germline V gives CDR1 SNHLY, CDR2 FYNNEI. The CDR3 sequence is CASTGQLTGNSPLHF. CDR3 coding DNA: TGTGCCAGCACAGGGCAATTAACAGGAAATTCACCCCTCCACTTT.

The chain carries TRBV12-3 or TRBV12-4 and TRBJ1-1, with TRBD1 as a possible D gene (5 bases). V was shortened by 8 bases and J by 8 bases, with 18 bases between the two germline ends. This CDR3 has 13 residues. The CDR3 region is CASAQGRTREAFF. As DNA, the CDR3 is TGTGCCAGCGCGCAGGGAAGGACGAGGGAAGCTTTCTTT.

The V and J genes are TRBV15 and TRBJ1-5, with 9 bases aligning to TRBD1. This CDR3 has 18 residues. V was pared by 0 bases and J by 3 bases, with 9 bases of the junction left unmatched. From germline, CDR1 is LNHNV and CDR2 YYDKDF (reference sequence). In DNA, the CDR3 is TGTGCCACCAGCAGAGACCCGACCGGGACAGGGAACAATCAGCCCCAGCATTTT. It specifies CATSRDPTGTGNNQPQHF.

The chain links TRBV9 to TRBJ2-7; 7 bases are a match to TRBD1. J lost 3 bases, V lost 4 bases, and 10 bases had no gene match. Germline V gene data show CDR1 as SGDLS and CDR2 as YYNGEE. This CDR3 comprises 15 residues. Written as DNA, the CDR3 is TGTGCCAGCAGCCCTGGACAGGACCACTTCTACGAGCAGTACTTC. It codes for CASSPGQDHFYEQYF.

The CDR3 DNA follows: TGCAGCGTTGGCCTAGGCGGCGTTACTGGAAACACCATATATTTT. It codes for CSVGLGGVTGNTIYF. The chain has TRBV29-1 and TRBJ1-3; D is unresolved. This CDR3 has 15 amino acids. The V gene lost 4 bases and the J gene lost 2 bases, with 15 bases spanning the gap. CDR1 and CDR2 (germline): SQVTM, ANQGSEA.